In its sample, the clone carrying this T cell receptor (beta chain) was seen many times. The sample comes from a study of blood T cells in healthy people across ages. The CDR3 is 13 residues long. V lost 7 bases and J 6 bases, leaving 16 bases between the germline ends. CDR1 SQVTM and CDR2 ANQGSEA come from the germline V gene. Aged roughly 6 to 95, donors were systemically healthy Caucasians from Russia. Each donor had around 10 milliliters of peripheral blood drawn. Through a sample-barcoded 5' primer and a J-beta primer mix, a second PCR was run for 7 to 11 cycles. Through a template-switch adaptor with 12 random nucleotides, each cDNA molecule received a tag. TCRdb reprocessed the 5' RACE reads via MiXCR and lists one record per CDR3 protein. The profile covers about 1.7 million distinct CDR3 sequences, with approximately 28% appearing a single time and roughly 8% taken by the ten largest.

The V and J genes are TRBV29-1 and TRBJ2-1, with D perhaps TRBD2 (5 bases). This TCR came from a woman aged 25 to 39 in good health. Sequences were obtained from blood. Written as DNA, the CDR3 is TGCAGCGCCTTTAGACCGACTACCAATGAGCAGTTCTTC. Amino acid sequence: CSAFRPTTNEQFF.